This passage covers 16 T cell receptor beta chains from one sample sequenced in a study of blood T cell repertoires in COVID-19. TCRdb keeps only in-frame clones here, not all; method: immunoSEQ multiplex PCR. The sample holds 110,000 or so clones, 81% seen once. Sample: peripheral blood. These receptors all come from a man aged 50-59 years with acute or convalescent COVID-19.

The V gene is TRBV7-8, the J gene TRBJ2-2; the D gene is possibly TRBD1 (6 bases). CDR3 length: 12 amino acids. Germline V lookup: CDR1 SGHVS, CDR2 FQNEAQ. V lost 10 bases to trimming and J lost 7 bases, with 13 bases between them. This CDR3 reads CAITGSGGELFF. The CDR3 bases are TGTGCCATTACAGGGTCTGGCGGGGAGCTGTTTTTT.

The chain carries TRBV15 and TRBJ1-1, with D perhaps matching TRBD1 (6 bases). V shed 6 bases and J shed 1 base, with 9 bases lying between them. The CDR3 contains 13 residues. The germline V gene encodes CDR1 LNHNV and CDR2 YYDKDF (reference sequence). The CDR3 DNA reads as TGTGCCACCAGTGTACAGGGGAACACTGAAGCTTTCTTT. Residues: CATSVQGNTEAFF.

The chain couples TRBV12-5 to TRBJ1-1, with TRBD1 as a possible D gene (6 bases). CDR1 and CDR2 from the germline V gene are LGHNT and FRNRAP. Trimming shortened V by 1 base and J by 7 bases, and 16 bases separated the two germline ends. This CDR3 contains 15 residues. CDR3 residues: CASGLATTGPYEAFF. The CDR3 region has the DNA TGTGCTAGTGGTTTGGCGACTACAGGGCCCTATGAAGCTTTCTTT.

The chain links TRBV5-4 to TRBJ1-3; tentative D call: TRBD1 (6 bases). The length of the CDR3 is 13 residues. V was pared by 2 bases and J by 4 bases, with 7 bases between. From germline, CDR1 is SGHNT and CDR2 YYREEE (reference sequence). The CDR3 coding sequence is TGTGCCAGCAGCTTACAGGGAGGAAACACCATATATTTT. Translated: CASSLQGGNTIYF. Full variable domain (remainder filled in from reference TRBV5-4 and TRBJ1-3): ETGVTQSPTHLIKTRGQQVTLRCSSQSGHNTVSWYQQALGQGPQFIFQYYREEENGRGNFPPRFSGLQFPNYSSELNVNALELDDSALYLCASSLQGGNTIYFGEGSWLTVV.

This clone has just a few counts. This chain uses TRBV27 with TRBJ1-5, with D perhaps matching TRBD1 (5 bases). The germline gives CDR1 MNHEY, CDR2 SMNVEV (reference sequence). Trimming left V 2 bases short and J 2 bases short, with 7 bases between. The CDR3 covers 14 residues. The CDR3 DNA is TGTGCCAGCAGTTTAGCGGGGCGCAATCAGCCCCAGCATTTT. It codes for CASSLAGRNQPQHF.

This rearrangement joins TRBV5-6 to TRBJ2-3; D might be TRBD2 (5 bases). This CDR3 is built from 14 residues. The germline V gene encodes CDR1 SGHDT and CDR2 YYEEEE. V was trimmed by 4 bases and J by 4 bases, leaving 13 bases between them. The CDR3 region is CASSRGIPADTQYF. The DNA of the CDR3 is TGTGCCAGCAGCCGGGGTATCCCGGCAGATACGCAGTATTTT.

The chain employs TRBV25-1 and TRBJ2-3; 7 nucleotides line up with TRBD1. CDR1 and CDR2 from the germline V gene are MGHDK and SYGVNS. This CDR3 spans 17 amino acids. The V and J ends lost 1 base and 6 bases, in that order; junction bases with no gene match: 13. CDR3 residues: CASSESAWGQPLDTQYF. The CDR3 nucleotides read TGTGCCAGCAGTGAATCGGCTTGGGGACAGCCTCTTGATACGCAGTATTTT. The full variable domain, in which reference TRBV25-1 and TRBJ2-3 provide the parts outside the CDR3, is EADIYQTPRYLVIGTGKKITLECSQTMGHDKMYWYQQDPGMELHLIHYSYGVNSTEKGDLSSESTVSRIRTEHFPLTLESARPSHTSQYLCASSESAWGQPLDTQYFGPGTRLTVL.

V gene TRBV27 combines with J gene TRBJ1-1; a possible D gene is TRBD1 (6 bases). The CDR3 is made up of 15 amino acids. Germline CDR1 is MNHEY and CDR2 is SMNVEV (reference sequence). With 6 bases removed from V and 7 bases from J, the gap between germline ends came to 21 bases. The CDR3 loop is CASSPWTALSGEAFF. CDR3 nucleotides: TGTGCCAGCAGCCCTTGGACAGCCCTTTCCGGTGAAGCTTTCTTT.

This clone appeared a single time. The chain has TRBV29-1 and TRBJ2-3; D not certain. The CDR3 covers 12 residues. V was clipped by 7 bases and J by 0 bases, with 8 bases between them. The germline V gene encodes CDR1 SQVTM and CDR2 ANQGSEA. CDR3 DNA sequence: TGCAGCGGCGGATCTAGCACAGATACGCAGTATTTT. It encodes CSGGSSTDTQYF.

The chain links TRBV7-9 to TRBJ1-2, with 7 bases that match TRBD1. CDR1 and CDR2 (germline): SEHNR, FQNEAQ (reference sequence). The CDR3 is made up of 15 amino acids. Losses at the gene ends were 5 bases for V and 6 bases for J; bases not matched to a gene: 12. CDR3 nucleotide sequence: TGTGCCAGCAGCCAAAGACAGACAGGGAACCATGGCTACACCTTC. This codes for CASSQRQTGNHGYTF.

The chain is built from TRBV2 and TRBJ2-5; 8 bases line up with TRBD1. Trimming took 6 bases from V and 0 from J; bases not matched to a gene: 9. Germline V gives CDR1 SNHLY, CDR2 FYNNEI. The CDR3 loop spans 16 amino acids. The CDR3 here is CASSPPGGRYQETQYF. DNA for the CDR3: TGTGCCAGCAGCCCCCCAGGGGGCAGGTACCAAGAGACCCAGTACTTC.

This chain connects TRBV4-1 to TRBJ1-3, with D possibly being TRBD1 (6 bases). Germline V gives CDR1 MGHRA, CDR2 YSYEKL. The germline V and J ends were trimmed by 1 base and 2 bases, with 9 bases remaining between them. This CDR3 region has 15 residues. The CDR3 DNA sequence: TGCGCCAGCAGCCAAGGTGAGGGGGCTGGAAACACCATATATTTT. The encoded protein is CASSQGEGAGNTIYF.

The J gene is TRBJ2-7, the V gene TRBV11-2, with D possibly TRBD2 on 5 matching bases. The V and J ends lost 6 bases and 0 bases respectively, with 12 bases between them. Germline V lookup: CDR1 SGHAT, CDR2 FQNNGV. CDR3 length: 14 residues. The CDR3 protein is CASRKDFDSYEQYF. The CDR3 DNA is TGTGCCAGCAGGAAGGACTTCGACTCCTACGAGCAGTACTTC.

The chain employs TRBV4-2 and TRBJ1-4; a weak D match, TRBD1 (5 bases). The CDR3 contains 15 residues. Germline V gene data show CDR1 as LGHNA and CDR2 as YNFKEQ. The germline V and J ends were trimmed by 1 base and 8 bases, with 14 bases remaining between them. CDR3 amino acids: CASSQVSGVGEKLFF. As DNA, the CDR3 is TGTGCCAGCAGCCAAGTATCGGGGGTCGGAGAAAAACTGTTTTTT.

Here the CDR3 DNA reads TGTGCCAGTACACAGGGATCGAAGGCTTTCTTT. Its protein is CASTQGSKAFF. The V gene is TRBV3-1 (or the pseudogene TRBV3-2), the J gene TRBJ1-1; D perhaps matches TRBD1 (6 bases). Trimming left V 9 bases short and J 11 bases short, with 16 bases between. The germline CDR1 and CDR2 sequences are LGHDT and YNNKEL (reference sequence). The CDR3 has 11 amino acids.

The chain is built from TRBV28 and TRBJ1-4; TRBD1 aligns across 7 bases. Germline V gives CDR1 MDHEN, CDR2 SYDVKM. The CDR3 is 13 amino acids. V trimming: 6 bases; J trimming: 8 bases; junction bases outside the gene matches: 6. CDR3 DNA sequence: TGTGCCAGCAGGGGCAGGGGGAGGGAAAAACTGTTTTTT. Translated, it gives CASRGRGREKLFF.